This record covers a single TCR beta chain. The antigen it recognizes is unknown. Base qualities are not provided; no much larger clone lies one nucleotide away. The CDR3 goes from the cysteine to the phenylalanine over 17 residues. Only the CDR3 DNA stays, 51 bases, in frame from base 1. Taken from the germline V gene (reference sequence), the CDR1 and CDR2 loops are MNHEY and SMNVEV. Trimming takes 4 bases from V and 4 bases from J, and the germline ends sit 20 bases apart. To sequence the TCRbeta CDR3 region, genomic DNA was isolated from the sorted cells. The immunoSEQ Assay was used for sequencing of TCRbeta CDR3 regions. Entries here come from immuneACCESS through TCRdb and include only in-frame sequences with V and J called. Some clones fail to appear in such tables; in the studies checked, an unresolved V gene covers under half of the shortfall, and the cause of the remainder is unknown. The sample yields about 99,000 clones; 90% to 95% were counted once. Around 0.31% of the sample comes from the top ten.

The data were obtained in a study of OX40 agonist ivuxolimab in advanced cancers. General notes on the study: Ivuxolimab was a fully human IgG2 agonistic monoclonal antibody targeting the costimulatory receptor OX40 (CD134). Patients were allowed to have had prior anti-PD-1, anti-PD-L1 or anti-CTLA-4 therapy, and around 37% of the dose-escalation patients had previously received checkpoint inhibitors. The monotherapy dose-escalation portion (N ≈ 50 patients) of the phase I ivuxolimab trial is reported in the paper. Intravenous ivuxolimab was administered to patients every 2 weeks at six dose levels: 0.01, 0.1, 0.3, 1.5, 3 and 10 mg/kg. In the dose-escalation cohort, approximately 82% of patients were male, and the mean age was roughly 60 years, with a range of roughly 23 to 85. Three dose-escalation patients achieved partial responses, one with hepatocellular carcinoma and two with cutaneous melanoma. The purpose of peripheral TCRbeta sequencing was to test whether ivuxolimab changed TCR sequence diversity and led to clonal T-cell expansion. Among the approximately 54 dose-escalation patients, about 20 had hepatocellular carcinoma, 15 or so melanoma, 9 renal cell carcinoma and 9 head and neck cancer.

Patients with autoimmune disease history or receiving systemic immunosuppression were excluded from the trial. Peripheral blood for TCR sequencing was collected from all dose cohorts at baseline, on cycle 4 day 1, and on cycle 7 day 1. The samples were drawn from a first-in-human, open-label, multicenter phase I dose-escalation trial of ivuxolimab. Adults with locally advanced or metastatic melanoma, renal cell, hepatocellular, or head and neck squamous cell carcinoma were enrolled in the trial. CD4+ and CD8+ T cells were sorted separately from peripheral blood before TCR sequencing. Broad study findings and their caveats: At doses from 0.1 to 3.0 mg/kg, clonal expansion was seen in both CD4+ and CD8+ blood T cells between baseline and week 6. On average, CD8+ T cells showed more expanded clones than CD4+ T cells after ivuxolimab. Low levels of normalized T-cell clonal expansion were also shown by some nonresponding patients. Which antigens the clonally expanded peripheral T cells were specific for was not determined. Partial responders in the 0.1-3.0 mg/kg groups had among the lowest normalized peripheral clonal expansion, especially among CD8+ T cells.

The chain couples TRBV27 to TRBJ2-1; the D gene assignment is ambiguous. The origin of this receptor is an adult with an advanced solid tumor such as melanoma, head and neck, liver or kidney cancer. The sequenced sample was CD4+ or CD8+ T cells sorted from blood, obtained in a trial of the OX40 agonist ivuxolimab. The CDR3: CASSSWDYRQGYNEQFF. The nucleotide sequence reads TGTGCCAGCAGTTCGTGGGATTACCGTCAAGGTTACAATGAGCAGTTCTTC.